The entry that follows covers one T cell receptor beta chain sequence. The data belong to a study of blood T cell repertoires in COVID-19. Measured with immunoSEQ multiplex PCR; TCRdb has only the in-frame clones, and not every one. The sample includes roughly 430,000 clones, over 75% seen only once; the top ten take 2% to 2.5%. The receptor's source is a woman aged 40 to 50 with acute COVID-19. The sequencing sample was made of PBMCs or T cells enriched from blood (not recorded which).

The CDR3 loop reads CASSQGTTGKEETQYF. DNA for the CDR3: TGTGCCAGCAGCCAAGGAACGACAGGAAAAGAAGAGACCCAGTACTTC. This chain links TRBV3-1 (or the pseudogene TRBV3-2) with TRBJ2-5; tentatively, D is TRBD1 (6 bases). The CDR3 is 16 amino acids. From germline, CDR1 is LGHDT and CDR2 YNNKEL (reference sequence). V lost 1 base and J 3 bases, leaving 15 bases between the germline ends.